The 13 T cell receptor beta chains in this list originate from one sample, sequenced in a study of control samples from healthy donors and cancer patients. The data were produced by immunoSEQ multiplex PCR, yet TCRdb's version contains in-frame clones alone and is incomplete. In the table there are 100,000 to 150,000 clones, about 88% of which are singletons. The sample comprised blood. The source is a man aged 50 to 60 in good health.

V and J are TRBV28 and TRBJ2-2; 9 bases are shared with TRBD1. Germline values: CDR1 MDHEN, CDR2 SYDVKM. This CDR3 spans 14 amino acids. V shed 7 bases, J shed 1 base, and the junction held 1 base outside the gene matches. This chain's CDR3 is CASMGQGNTGELFF. DNA for the CDR3: TGTGCCAGCATGGGACAGGGGAACACCGGGGAGCTGTTTTTT.

V is TRBV11-2 and J is TRBJ2-2; 8 nucleotides agree with TRBD1. V lost 1 base to trimming and J lost 1 base; unmatched junction nucleotides: 5. Germline lookup yields CDR1 SGHAT and CDR2 FQNNGV. This CDR3 has 17 amino acids. The CDR3 DNA reads TGTGCCAGCAGCTTAGTGTGGGGGACAGGGAACACCGGGGAGCTGTTTTTT. It yields the protein CASSLVWGTGNTGELFF.

This sequence joins TRBV7-9 and TRBJ2-7, with D perhaps matching TRBD1 (5 bases). V was trimmed by 5 bases and J by 0 bases, leaving 11 bases between them. This CDR3 region has 14 residues. Germline assignment: CDR1 SEHNR and CDR2 FQNEAQ (reference sequence). CDR3 residues: CASSPRQSSYEQYF. The CDR3 region has the DNA TGTGCCAGCAGCCCCCGACAGAGCTCCTACGAGCAGTACTTC.

This chain uses TRBV3-1 (or the pseudogene TRBV3-2) with TRBJ1-2; D unclear. The CDR3 extends over 12 amino acids. The germline V gene encodes CDR1 LGHDT and CDR2 YNNKEL (reference sequence). Deletions cut 1 base from V and 7 bases from J, with 7 bases between. CDR3 in amino acids: CASSQAKLGYTF. Here the CDR3 DNA reads TGTGCCAGCAGCCAAGCTAAACTTGGCTACACCTTC.

The V call is TRBV7-3, the J call TRBJ2-1; 10 bases are shared with TRBD1. After removal of 2 bases from V and 8 bases from J, the junction contained 6 bases not matched to a gene. Germline lookup yields CDR1 SGHTA and CDR2 FQGTGA. The CDR3 has 15 residues. This CDR3 reads CASSLLGDRGDEQFF. The CDR3 DNA reads as TGTGCCAGCAGCTTACTTGGGGACAGGGGCGATGAGCAGTTCTTC.

The genes are TRBV7-9 and TRBJ2-1; D is perhaps TRBD1 (5 bases). The length of the CDR3 is 16 residues. Germline lookup yields CDR1 SEHNR and CDR2 FQNEAQ (reference sequence). V was trimmed by 6 bases and J by 7 bases, leaving 22 bases between them. The CDR3 is CASSPSGYQNRNEQFF. CDR3 in DNA: TGTGCCAGCAGTCCCTCAGGGTATCAAAATAGGAATGAGCAGTTCTTC.

This chain connects TRBV15 to TRBJ2-7; D may be TRBD1 (5 bases). V was pared by 8 bases and J by 2 bases, with 10 bases between. The CDR3 is 12 residues long. Germline lookup yields CDR1 LNHNV and CDR2 YYDKDF (reference sequence). The CDR3 sequence: CATGQDTYEQYF. CDR3 DNA sequence: TGTGCCACCGGCCAGGACACCTACGAGCAGTACTTC. Full variable domain (remainder filled in from reference TRBV15 and TRBJ2-7): DAMVIQNPRYQVTQFGKPVTLSCSQTLNHNVMYWYQQKSSQAPKLLFHYYDKDFNNEADTPDNFQSRRPNTSFCFLDIRSPGLGDTAMYLCATGQDTYEQYFGPGTRLTVT.

This chain joins TRBV4-1 and TRBJ1-4; D unresolved. CDR3 length: 13 residues. Trimming shortened V by 4 bases and J by 7 bases, and 10 bases separated the two germline ends. Per germline, CDR1 MGHRA and CDR2 YSYEKL. CDR3 in amino acids: CASSPTLGEKLFF. The DNA of the CDR3 is TGCGCCAGCAGCCCCACCTTGGGTGAAAAACTGTTTTTT.

The rearrangement uses TRBV11-2 and TRBJ1-2; D is ambiguous. Germline V gives CDR1 SGHAT, CDR2 FQNNGV. V was clipped by 1 base and J by 4 bases, with 4 bases between them. The CDR3 sequence is 12 residues long. The CDR3 DNA reads TGTGCCAGCAGCTTAGGCCTCTATGGCTACACCTTC. This sequence encodes CASSLGLYGYTF. Together with reference TRBV11-2 and TRBJ1-2, the CDR3 gives the full variable domain: EAGVAQSPRYKIIEKRQSVAFWCNPISGHATLYWYQQILGQGPKLLIQFQNNGVVDDSQLPKDRFSAERLKGVDSTLKIQPAKLEDSAVYLCASSLGLYGYTFGSGTRLTVV.

Of note for this clone: The sample contains more than one DNA sequence encoding this CDR3. The chain has TRBV5-4 and TRBJ2-2, with 7 bases fitting TRBD1. CDR1 SGHNT and CDR2 YYREEE come from the germline V gene (reference sequence). The CDR3 covers 14 residues. V dropped 4 bases and J dropped 2; count of bases not matched to a gene: 2. In DNA form, the CDR3 reads TGTGCCAGCAGCCGGGACAGTAACACCGGGGAGCTGTTTTTT. Protein sequence: CASSRDSNTGELFF. Full variable domain (remainder filled in from reference TRBV5-4 and TRBJ2-2): ETGVTQSPTHLIKTRGQQVTLRCSSQSGHNTVSWYQQALGQGPQFIFQYYREEENGRGNFPPRFSGLQFPNYSSELNVNALELDDSALYLCASSRDSNTGELFFGEGSRLTVL.

The chain uses TRBV3-1 (or the pseudogene TRBV3-2) and TRBJ2-7, with D possibly matching TRBD1 (6 bases). CDR1 is LGHDT, CDR2 YNNKEL, per germline (reference sequence). The V and J ends lost 1 base and 5 bases respectively, with 12 bases between them. CDR3 length equals 14 residues. Written as DNA, the CDR3 is TGTGCCAGCAGCCAAGTCATTAGGGGGAACGAGCAGTACTTC. This gives the protein CASSQVIRGNEQYF.

In its sample, this clone was seen once. The V gene is TRBV24-1, the J gene TRBJ2-5; TRBD1 agrees at 8 bases. Germline lookup yields CDR1 KGHDR and CDR2 SFDVKD. With 6 bases clipped from V and 4 bases from J, the junction kept 6 bases outside the gene matches. CDR3 length: 14 amino acids. In DNA form, the CDR3 reads TGTGCCACCAGTACATCAGGGGGCCGAGAGACCCAGTACTTC. It yields the protein CATSTSGGRETQYF.

The V gene is TRBV14, the J gene TRBJ1-6; 8 bases map to TRBD1. Germline CDR1 and CDR2: SGHDN and FVKESK. J lost 10 bases, V lost 4 bases, and 6 bases had no gene match. The CDR3 length is 14 residues. The CDR3 DNA follows: TGTGCCAGCAGCCTAACAGGGGGAAGCTCACCCCTCCACTTT. Translation: CASSLTGGSSPLHF. The whole variable domain, filled in from reference TRBV14 and TRBJ1-6, reads EAGVTQFPSHSVIEKGQTVTLRCDPISGHDNLYWYRRVMGKEIKFLLHFVKESKQDESGMPNNRFLAERTGGTYSTLKVQPAELEDSGVYFCASSLTGGSSPLHFGNGTRLTVT.